These 12 T cell receptor beta chains share one sample of origin, sequenced in a study of metastatic and nonmetastatic thyroid tumors. Every patient was untreated before thyroid surgery. TCRdb reanalyzed the PCR reads via MiXCR. The sample has roughly 30,000 clones; around 15% are singletons. Sequencing was carried out using blood. The source of these receptors is a female donor with papillary thyroid cancer or a benign thyroid nodule (not recorded which). Some clones in this sample may be carry-over from other donors' samples.

This clone was seen a handful of times. The chain uses TRBV6-1 and TRBJ2-3; 11 bases match TRBD1. Per germline, CDR1 MNHNS and CDR2 SASEGT. Trimming removed 5 bases from V and 7 bases from J; junction bases left unmatched: 8. The CDR3 is 15 residues long. The CDR3 is CASSSPGTGGNTQYF. The CDR3 DNA follows: TGTGCCAGCAGTTCCCCCGGGACAGGGGGTAATACGCAGTATTTT.

This clone was counted many times. The rearrangement joins TRBV28 to TRBJ1-5, with TRBD1 as a possible D gene (5 bases). The V end was cut by 4 bases, the J end by 7 bases, with 8 bases between. Looked up from germline, CDR1 is MDHEN and CDR2 is SYDVKM. This CDR3 contains 12 residues. The DNA of the CDR3 is TGTGCCAGCAGTTCAGGGTTGCAGCCCCAGCATTTT. Protein product: CASSSGLQPQHF.

This clone was seen a few times. The chain recombines TRBV6-5 with TRBJ1-6; 8 bases agree with TRBD1. Germline values: CDR1 MNHEY, CDR2 SVGAGI. The CDR3 length is 16 residues. V lost 4 bases, J lost 9 bases, and 11 bases stayed unmatched. The CDR3 bases are TGTGCCAGCAGTTCTACAGACAGGGGTATTTGTTCACCCCTCCACTTT. Its translation is CASSSTDRGICSPLHF.

Details on this clone: A much larger clone differs by one base, so this may be a read error. V gene TRBV5-5 combines with J gene TRBJ2-6; the D gene is possibly TRBD2 (5 bases). Germline CDR1 reads SGHKS; CDR2 reads YYEKEE (reference sequence). The CDR3 has 16 amino acids. The CDR3, as DNA: TGTGTCAGCTCCCGGGGTAGGTTCTCTGGGGCCAACGTCCTGACTTTC. It is translated as CVSSRGRFSGANVLTF.

This clone is termed medium-sized. The genes are TRBV10-2 and TRBJ2-2; D gene unclear. V was trimmed by 4 bases and J by 5 bases, leaving 8 bases between them. Germline CDR1 WSHSY, CDR2 SAAADI. This CDR3 contains 13 residues. CDR3 DNA sequence: TGCGCCAGCAGTGCACAGAAGACCGGGGAGCTGTTTTTT. Amino acids: CASSAQKTGELFF.

Ten or more counts support this clone. The chain couples TRBV5-1 to TRBJ1-2, with 7 positions matching TRBD1. The germline V gene encodes CDR1 SGHRS and CDR2 YFSETQ. Losses at the gene ends were 0 bases for V and 4 bases for J; bases not matched to a gene: 6. CDR3 length: 15 amino acids. The CDR3 region has the DNA TGCGCCAGCAGCTTGGCCCTACAGGGGAGCTATGGCTACACCTTC. Its translation: CASSLALQGSYGYTF.

The chain joins TRBV11-1 to TRBJ2-1; TRBD2 matches 9 bases. V gave up 1 base and J gave up 0 bases; unmatched junction bases: 7. The CDR3 covers 18 residues. Germline V gene sequence: CDR1 SGHAT, CDR2 FQDESV (reference sequence). In DNA form, the CDR3 reads TGTGCCAGCAGCTTAGGAAGGCGGGAGGGGAGCTCCTACAATGAGCAGTTCTTC. Its protein is CASSLGRREGSSYNEQFF.

The chain's CDR3 is CASRTTGFEKLFF. DNA of the CDR3: TGTGCCAGCCGGACGACAGGGTTTGAAAAACTGTTTTTT. The chain is built from TRBV3-1 and TRBJ1-4; 7 bases align to TRBD1. V trimming: 8 bases; J trimming: 7 bases; junction bases outside the gene matches: 7. The germline V gene has CDR1 LGHDT and CDR2 YNNKEL (reference sequence). The CDR3 is made up of 13 amino acids.

This clone was seen only a few times. The rearrangement uses TRBV2 and TRBJ2-3; 7 nucleotides match TRBD2. With 4 bases clipped from V and 2 bases from J, the junction kept 6 bases outside the gene matches. The CDR3 is 15 residues long. Germline V lookup: CDR1 SNHLY, CDR2 FYNNEI. The CDR3 DNA sequence: TGTGCCAGCAGTGTAGGGACTATCTCCACAGATACGCAGTATTTT. Translated: CASSVGTISTDTQYF. Drawing the rest from reference TRBV2 and TRBJ2-3, the complete variable domain is EPEVTQTPSHQVTQMGQEVILRCVPISNHLYFYWYRQILGQKVEFLVSFYNNEISEKSEIFDDQFSVERPDGSNFTLKIRSTKLEDSAMYFCASSVGTISTDTQYFGPGTRLTVL.

The table lists this clone with many counts. The genes are TRBV5-1 and TRBJ2-3, with D possibly TRBD2 on 5 matching bases. The CDR3 has 16 residues. V gave up 4 bases and J gave up 2 bases, with 17 bases separating them. Germline V gene sequence: CDR1 SGHRS, CDR2 YFSETQ. Written as DNA, the CDR3 is TGCGCCAGCAGCCCCACGGGGTGGTCTGACACAGATACGCAGTATTTT. Amino acids: CASSPTGWSDTDTQYF.

This clone rates as medium-sized (0.01 to 0.1%). The V and J genes are TRBV28 and TRBJ2-7; tentatively, D is TRBD1 (5 bases). The CDR3 contains 14 residues. Trimming removed 8 bases at V and 6 bases at J, with 20 bases between. Germline loops: CDR1 MDHEN, CDR2 SYDVKM. The CDR3, as DNA: TGTGCCAGCGCTGGGGCACCGATCAGGAGCGAGCAGTACTTC. Residues: CASAGAPIRSEQYF.

In its sample, this clone was seen a few times. This may come from a read error, since a much larger clone is one base off. The rearrangement joins TRBV7-2 to TRBJ2-3, with D uncertain. Trimming left V 4 bases short and J 5 bases short, with 7 bases between. Germline CDR1 is SGHTA and CDR2 is FQGNSA. This CDR3 is 12 amino acids long. CDR3 in DNA: TGTGCCAGCAGCTCGTTTGGAGATACGCAGTATTTT. It codes for CASSSFGDTQYF.